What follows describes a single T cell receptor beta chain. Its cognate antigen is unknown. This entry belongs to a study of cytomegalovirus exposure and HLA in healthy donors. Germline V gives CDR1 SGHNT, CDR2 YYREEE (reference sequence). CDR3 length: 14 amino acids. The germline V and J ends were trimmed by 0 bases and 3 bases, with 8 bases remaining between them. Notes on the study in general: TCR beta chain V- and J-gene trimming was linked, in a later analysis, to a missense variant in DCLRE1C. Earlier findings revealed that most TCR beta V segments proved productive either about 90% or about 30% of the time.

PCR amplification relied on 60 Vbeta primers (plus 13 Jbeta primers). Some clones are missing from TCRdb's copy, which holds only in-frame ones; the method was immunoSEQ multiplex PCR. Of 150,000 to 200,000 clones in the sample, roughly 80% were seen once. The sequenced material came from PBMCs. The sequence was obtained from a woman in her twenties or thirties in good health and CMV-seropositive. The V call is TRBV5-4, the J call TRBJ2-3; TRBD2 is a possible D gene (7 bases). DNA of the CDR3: TGTGCCAGCAGCTTGGAGGGGGGGACAGATACGCAGTATTTT. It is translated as CASSLEGGTDTQYF.